The clone carrying this TCR beta chain was detected a few times. Its specificity is not known. The data belong to a study of chemoradiotherapy in HPV16-positive cancers. At the level of the study: Functional T-cell assays on a couple of HPV16-positive patients' cells defined candidate HPV-specific clones and common TCR motifs. General study results and limits: HPV-responsive T-cell expansion during chemoradiotherapy was linked to improved recurrence-free survival in HPV16-positive patients. Functional assays defining HPV-specific T cells used only a couple of HPV16-positive patients. During treatment, candidate HPV-specific clones and E7-related motifs expanded in tumor.

Only in-frame clones appear in the TCRdb table, and some are missing; sequencing was by immunoSEQ multiplex PCR. The table lists about 35,000 clones, about 82% of them singletons. CDR1 and CDR2 from the germline V gene are SGHNT and YENEEA. The CDR3 contains 15 residues. Trimming shortened V by 1 base and J by 2 bases, and 12 bases separated the two germline ends. Sequenced here: blood, sampled from a patient who underwent chemoradiotherapy. This clonotype was sampled from a human donor with HPV-associated anogenital cancer. The chain combines TRBV11-3 with TRBJ2-7, with a weak D call TRBD2 (6 bases). The CDR3 DNA reads TGTGCCAGCAGCTTAGGCGGGACGGGAGCCTACGAGCAGTACTTC. Protein product: CASSLGGTGAYEQYF.